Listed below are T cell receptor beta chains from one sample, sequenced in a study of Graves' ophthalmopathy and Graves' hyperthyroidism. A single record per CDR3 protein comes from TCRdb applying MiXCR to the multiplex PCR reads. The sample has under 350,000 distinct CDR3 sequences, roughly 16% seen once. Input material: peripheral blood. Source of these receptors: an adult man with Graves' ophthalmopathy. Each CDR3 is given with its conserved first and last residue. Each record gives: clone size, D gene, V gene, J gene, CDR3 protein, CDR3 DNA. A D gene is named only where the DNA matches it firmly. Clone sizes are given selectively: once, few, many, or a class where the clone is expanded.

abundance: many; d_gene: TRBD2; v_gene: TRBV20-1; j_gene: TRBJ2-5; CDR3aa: CSALVSGTETQYF; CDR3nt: TGCAGTGCTCTAGTTAGCGGGACAGAGACCCAGTACTTC
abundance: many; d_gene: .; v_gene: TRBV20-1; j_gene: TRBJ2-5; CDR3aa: CSARDWEGVWETQYF; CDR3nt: TGCAGTGCTAGAGATTGGGAGGGGGTTTGGGAGACCCAGTACTTC
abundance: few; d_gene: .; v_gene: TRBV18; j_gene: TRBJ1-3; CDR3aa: CASSPQTGVSGNTIYF; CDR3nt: TGTGCCAGCTCACCCCAAACCGGGGTATCGGGAAACACCATATATTTT
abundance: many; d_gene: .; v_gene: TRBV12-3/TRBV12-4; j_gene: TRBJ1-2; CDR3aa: CASSWSPPNGYTF; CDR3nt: TGTGCCAGCAGTTGGAGCCCGCCCAATGGCTACACCTTC
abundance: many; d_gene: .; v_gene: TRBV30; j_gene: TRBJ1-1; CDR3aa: CAWTPGGNTEAFF; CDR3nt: TGTGCCTGGACCCCGGGTGGGAACACTGAAGCTTTCTTT
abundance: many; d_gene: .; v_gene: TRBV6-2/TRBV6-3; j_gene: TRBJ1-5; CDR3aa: CASTLGWGKQPQHF; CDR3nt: TGTGCCAGCACCCTCGGGTGGGGTAAGCAGCCCCAGCATTTT
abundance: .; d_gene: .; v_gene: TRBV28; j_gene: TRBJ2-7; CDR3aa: CASTRGSYEQSF; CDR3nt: TGTGCCAGCACCCGGGGATCCTACGAGCAGTCCTTC
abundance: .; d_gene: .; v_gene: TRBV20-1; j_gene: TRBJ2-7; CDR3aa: CSAAPRPDLEQYF; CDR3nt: TGCAGTGCTGCCCCGCGACCTGATCTCGAGCAGTACTTC
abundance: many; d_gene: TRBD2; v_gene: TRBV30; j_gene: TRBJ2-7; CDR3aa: CAWSDERDLGEQYF; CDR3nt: TGTGCCTGGAGTGACGAGCGGGATTTGGGGGAGCAGTACTTC
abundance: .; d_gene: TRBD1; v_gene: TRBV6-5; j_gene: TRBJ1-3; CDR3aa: CASSWPGTGIGNTIYF; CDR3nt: TGTGCCAGCAGTTGGCCCGGGACAGGGATTGGAAACACCATATATTTT
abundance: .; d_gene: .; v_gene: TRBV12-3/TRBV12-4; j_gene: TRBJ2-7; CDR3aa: CASSLVWGGHEQYF; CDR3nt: TGTGCCAGCAGTTTAGTATGGGGGGGGCACGAGCAGTACTTC
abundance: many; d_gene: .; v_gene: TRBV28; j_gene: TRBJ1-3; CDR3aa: CASSLSGARNTIYF; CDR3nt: TGTGCCAGCAGTTTATCGGGGGCGAGAAACACCATATATTTT
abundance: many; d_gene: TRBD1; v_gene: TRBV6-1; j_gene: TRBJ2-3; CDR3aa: CASRPRQGGVTDTQYF; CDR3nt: TGTGCCAGCAGGCCCCGACAGGGTGGTGTCACAGATACGCAGTATTTT
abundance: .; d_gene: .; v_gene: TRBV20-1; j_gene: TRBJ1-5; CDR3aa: CSASRARQPQHF; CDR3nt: TGCAGTGCTAGCAGGGCAAGACAGCCCCAGCATTTT
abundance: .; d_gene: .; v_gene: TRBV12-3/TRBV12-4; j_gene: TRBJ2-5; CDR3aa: CASSLVRKETQYF; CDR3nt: TGTGCCAGCAGTTTAGTCCGTAAAGAGACCCAGTACTTC
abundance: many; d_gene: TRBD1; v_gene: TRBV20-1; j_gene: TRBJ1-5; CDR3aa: CSAFGTGEMGRNQPQHF; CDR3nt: TGCAGTGCTTTCGGGACAGGGGAAATGGGTCGGAATCAGCCCCAGCATTTT
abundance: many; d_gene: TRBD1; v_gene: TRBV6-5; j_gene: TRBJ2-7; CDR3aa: CASRPNRGSYEQYF; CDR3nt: TGTGCCAGCAGACCGAACAGGGGGTCCTACGAGCAGTACTTC
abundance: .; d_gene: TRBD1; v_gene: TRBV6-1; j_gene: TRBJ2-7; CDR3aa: CASSRGDRVNEQYF; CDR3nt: TGTGCCAGCAGCAGAGGGGACAGGGTTAACGAGCAGTACTTC
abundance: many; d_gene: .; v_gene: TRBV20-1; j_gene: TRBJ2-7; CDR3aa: CSASGNEQYF; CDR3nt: TGCAGTGCTAGCGGAAACGAGCAGTACTTC
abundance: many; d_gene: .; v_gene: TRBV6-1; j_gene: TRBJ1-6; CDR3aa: CASSTKQGYSYNSPLHF; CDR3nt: TGTGCCAGCAGTACCAAACAGGGATACTCCTATAATTCACCCCTCCACTTT
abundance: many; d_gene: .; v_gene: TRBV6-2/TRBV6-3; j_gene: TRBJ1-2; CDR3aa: CASSLRGGANYGYTF; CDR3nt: TGTGCCAGCAGTTTGCGGGGAGGGGCGAACTATGGCTACACCTTC
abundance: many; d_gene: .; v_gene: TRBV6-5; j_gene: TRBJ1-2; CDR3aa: CASSYSLGSSYGYTF; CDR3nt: TGTGCCAGCAGTTACTCGTTGGGCAGCTCCTATGGCTACACCTTC
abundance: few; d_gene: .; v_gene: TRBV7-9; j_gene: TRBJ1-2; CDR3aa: CASSVGGGPYTF; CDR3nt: TGTGCCAGCAGCGTGGGGGGGGGCCCCTACACCTTC
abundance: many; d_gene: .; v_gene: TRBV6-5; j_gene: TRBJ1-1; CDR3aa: CASSFSTNTEAFF; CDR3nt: TGTGCCAGCAGTTTTTCTACGAACACTGAAGCTTTCTTT
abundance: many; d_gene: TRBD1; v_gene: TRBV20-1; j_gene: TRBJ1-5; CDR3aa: CSARGWTGGDQPQHF; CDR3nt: TGCAGTGCTAGAGGCTGGACAGGGGGCGATCAGCCCCAGCATTTT
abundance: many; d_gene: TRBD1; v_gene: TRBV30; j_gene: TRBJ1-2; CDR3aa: CAWSGGQGDYGYTF; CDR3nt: TGTGCCTGGAGCGGGGGACAGGGAGACTATGGCTACACCTTC
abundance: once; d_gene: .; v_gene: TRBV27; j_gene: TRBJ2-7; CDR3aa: CASEGGLNEQYF; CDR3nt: TGTGCCAGCGAAGGAGGGCTGAACGAGCAGTACTTC
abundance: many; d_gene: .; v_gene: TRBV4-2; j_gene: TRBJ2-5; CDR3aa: CASSRAGEGLNQETQYF; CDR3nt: TGTGCCAGCAGCCGCGCAGGGGAGGGTTTGAACCAAGAGACCCAGTACTTC
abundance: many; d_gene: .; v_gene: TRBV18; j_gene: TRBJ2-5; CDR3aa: CASSRRDGETQYF; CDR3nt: TGTGCCAGCTCACGGAGGGACGGGGAGACCCAGTACTTC